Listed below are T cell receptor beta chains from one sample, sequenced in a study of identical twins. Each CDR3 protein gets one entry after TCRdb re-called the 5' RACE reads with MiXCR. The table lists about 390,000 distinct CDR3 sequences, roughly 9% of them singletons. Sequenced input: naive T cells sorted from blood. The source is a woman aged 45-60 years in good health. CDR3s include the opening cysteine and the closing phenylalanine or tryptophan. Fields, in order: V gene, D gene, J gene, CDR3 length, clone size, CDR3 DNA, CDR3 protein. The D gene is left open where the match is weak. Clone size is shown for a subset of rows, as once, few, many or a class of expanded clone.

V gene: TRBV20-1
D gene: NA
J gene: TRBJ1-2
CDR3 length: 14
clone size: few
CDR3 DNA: TGCAGTGCTAGAGATTCGGAGGGCCGCGAAGGCTACCCCTTC
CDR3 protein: CSARDSEGREGYPF

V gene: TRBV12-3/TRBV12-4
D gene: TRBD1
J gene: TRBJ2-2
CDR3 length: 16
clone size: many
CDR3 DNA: TGTGCCAGCAGTTTGGGGACAGGAAGAAACACCGGGGAGCTGTTTTTT
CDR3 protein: CASSLGTGRNTGELFF

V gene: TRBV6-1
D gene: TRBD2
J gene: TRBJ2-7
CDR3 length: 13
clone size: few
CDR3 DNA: TGTGCCAGCACCCTAGCGGGGCGCTACGAGCAGTACTTC
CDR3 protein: CASTLAGRYEQYF

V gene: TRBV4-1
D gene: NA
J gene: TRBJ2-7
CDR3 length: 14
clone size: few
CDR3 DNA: TGCGCCAGCAGCCCCTCGCGAGGGGCCTACGAGCAGTACTTC
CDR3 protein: CASSPSRGAYEQYF

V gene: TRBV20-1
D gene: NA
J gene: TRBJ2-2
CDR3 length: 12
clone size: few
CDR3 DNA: TGCAGTGCTAGGGCATACGCCGGGGAGCTGTTTTTT
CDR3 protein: CSARAYAGELFF

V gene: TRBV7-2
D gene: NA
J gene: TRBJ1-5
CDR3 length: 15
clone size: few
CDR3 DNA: TGTGCCAGCAGCTTAGGCGGGGGCCCCAATCAGCCCCAGCATTTT
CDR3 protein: CASSLGGGPNQPQHF

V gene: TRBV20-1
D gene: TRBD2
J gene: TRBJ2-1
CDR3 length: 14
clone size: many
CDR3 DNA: TGCAGTGCAAGGACTAGCGCTTCCTACAATGAGCAGTTCTTC
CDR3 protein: CSARTSASYNEQFF

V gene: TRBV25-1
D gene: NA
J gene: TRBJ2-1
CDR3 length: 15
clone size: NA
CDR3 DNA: TGTGCCAGCAGTGAAGGAGGGAATCGGTTCCATGAGCAGTTCTTC
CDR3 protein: CASSEGGNRFHEQFF

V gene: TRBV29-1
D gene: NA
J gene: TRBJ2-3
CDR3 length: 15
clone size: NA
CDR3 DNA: TGCAGCGTTGAAGACATCCCGGGGAACACAGATACGCAGTATTTT
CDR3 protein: CSVEDIPGNTDTQYF

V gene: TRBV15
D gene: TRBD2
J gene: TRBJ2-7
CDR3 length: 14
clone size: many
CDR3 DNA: TGTGCCCCCAATCGCGGGACTAGCGGCTACGAGCAGTACTTC
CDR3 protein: CAPNRGTSGYEQYF

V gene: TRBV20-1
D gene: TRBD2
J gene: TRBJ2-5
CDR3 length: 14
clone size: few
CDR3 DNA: TGCAGTGCCCATACGCGGGAGGGCCAAGAGACCCAGTACTTC
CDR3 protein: CSAHTREGQETQYF

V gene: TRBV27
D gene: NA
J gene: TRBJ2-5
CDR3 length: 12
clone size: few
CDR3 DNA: TGTGCCAGCGGGGGCGGTCAAGAGACCCAGTACTTC
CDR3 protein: CASGGGQETQYF

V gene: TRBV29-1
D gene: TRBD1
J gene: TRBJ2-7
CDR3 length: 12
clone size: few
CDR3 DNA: TGCAGCGTCAGGGACAGATCCTACGAGCAGTACTTC
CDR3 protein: CSVRDRSYEQYF

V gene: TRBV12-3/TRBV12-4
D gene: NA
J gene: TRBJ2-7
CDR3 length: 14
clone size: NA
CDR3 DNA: TGTGCCAGCAGTCTTCATAGACCGACCTCCGAGCAGTACTTC
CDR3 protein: CASSLHRPTSEQYF

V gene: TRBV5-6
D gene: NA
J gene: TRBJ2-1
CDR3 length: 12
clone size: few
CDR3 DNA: TGTGCCAGCAGCGGAAGACTAGGCGAGCAGTTCTTC
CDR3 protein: CASSGRLGEQFF

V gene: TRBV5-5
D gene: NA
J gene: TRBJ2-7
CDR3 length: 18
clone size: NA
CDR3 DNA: TGTGCCAGCAGCTTGGGGGGCCTAAGGATTAGGGCCTCCTACGAGCAGTACTTC
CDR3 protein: CASSLGGLRIRASYEQYF

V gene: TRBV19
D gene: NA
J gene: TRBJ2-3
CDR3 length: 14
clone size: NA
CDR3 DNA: TGTGCCACCCTAAATCGGGGGCTCACAGATACGCAGTATTTT
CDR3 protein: CATLNRGLTDTQYF

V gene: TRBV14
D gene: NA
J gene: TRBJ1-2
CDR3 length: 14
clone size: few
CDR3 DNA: TGTGCCAGCAGCCAAAACCAAAAGGGAAATGGCTACACCTTC
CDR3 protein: CASSQNQKGNGYTF

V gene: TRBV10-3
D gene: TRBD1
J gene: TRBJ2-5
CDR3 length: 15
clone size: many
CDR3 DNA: TGTGCCATCAGTGAACCCGGGACAGACCAAGAGACCCAGTACTTC
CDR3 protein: CAISEPGTDQETQYF

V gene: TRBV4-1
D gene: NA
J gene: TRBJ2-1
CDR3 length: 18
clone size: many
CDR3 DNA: TGCGCCAGCAGCCACCCCTCCGGCGGGACAGTGAAGGGCAATGAGCAGTTCTTC
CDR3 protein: CASSHPSGGTVKGNEQFF

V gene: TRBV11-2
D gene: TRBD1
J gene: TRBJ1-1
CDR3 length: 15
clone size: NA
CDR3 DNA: TGTGCCAGCAGCTTAGAGGGGACAGGGTACACTGAAGCTTTCTTT
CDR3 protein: CASSLEGTGYTEAFF

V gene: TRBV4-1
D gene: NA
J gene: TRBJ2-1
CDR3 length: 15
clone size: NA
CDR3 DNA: TGCGCCAGCAGCCAATTTCCGGACCGACGGAATGAGCAGTTCTTC
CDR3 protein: CASSQFPDRRNEQFF

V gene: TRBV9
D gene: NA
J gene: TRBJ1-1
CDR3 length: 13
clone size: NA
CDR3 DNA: TGTGCCAGCAGCCCCGTCCGTAACACTGAAGCTTTCTTT
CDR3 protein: CASSPVRNTEAFF

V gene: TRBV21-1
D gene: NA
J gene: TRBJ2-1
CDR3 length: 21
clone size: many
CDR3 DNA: TGTGCCAGCAGCAAAGCTTGTTCTAGCTTTGGGGTCCCCAGCTCCTACAATGAGCAGTTCTTC
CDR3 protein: CASSKACSSFGVPSSYNEQFF

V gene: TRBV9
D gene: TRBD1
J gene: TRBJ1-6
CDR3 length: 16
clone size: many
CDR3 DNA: TGTGCCAGCAGCGAAAGGACAGGGGGCCCGCGGTCACCCCTCCACTTT
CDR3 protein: CASSERTGGPRSPLHF

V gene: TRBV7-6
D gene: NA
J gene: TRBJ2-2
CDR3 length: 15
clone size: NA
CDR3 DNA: TGTGCCAGCAGCTTGGCCGACGGAAACACCGGGGAGCTGTTTTTT
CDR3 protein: CASSLADGNTGELFF

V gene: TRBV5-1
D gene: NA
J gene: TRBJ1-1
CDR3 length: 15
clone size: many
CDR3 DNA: TGCGCCAGCAGCTTGCGGCAGGGAGGGAACACTGAAGCTTTCTTT
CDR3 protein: CASSLRQGGNTEAFF

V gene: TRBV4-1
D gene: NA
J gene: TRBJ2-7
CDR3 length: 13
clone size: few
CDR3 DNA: TGCGCCAGCAGCCAAGTCCGTGGGGGCGAGCAGTACTTC
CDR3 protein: CASSQVRGGEQYF

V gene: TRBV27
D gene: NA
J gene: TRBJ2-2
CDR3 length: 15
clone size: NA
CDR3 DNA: TGTGCCAGCAGTTTGGAGGGGGCGAGGACCGGGGAGCTGTTTTTT
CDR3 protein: CASSLEGARTGELFF

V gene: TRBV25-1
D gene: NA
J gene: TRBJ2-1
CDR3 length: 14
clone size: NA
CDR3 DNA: TGTGCCAGCAGTGGGGGGTGGCAATACAATGAGCAGTTCTTC
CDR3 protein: CASSGGWQYNEQFF

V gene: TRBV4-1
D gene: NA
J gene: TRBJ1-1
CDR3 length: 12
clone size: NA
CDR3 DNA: TGCGCCAGCAGCCAAGGCCCGCCTGAAGCTTTCTTT
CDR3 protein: CASSQGPPEAFF

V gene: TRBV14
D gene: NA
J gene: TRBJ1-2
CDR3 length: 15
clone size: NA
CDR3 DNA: TGTGCCAGCAGCCAAGTGGCCCGGGGGCTCTATGGCTACACCTTC
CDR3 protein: CASSQVARGLYGYTF

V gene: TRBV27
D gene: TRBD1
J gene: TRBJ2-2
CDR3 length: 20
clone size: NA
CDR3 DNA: TGTGCCAGCAGTTTTTTGGGGGCTCCGGGACAGGGGAGGTACACCGGGGAGCTGTTTTTT
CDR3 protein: CASSFLGAPGQGRYTGELFF

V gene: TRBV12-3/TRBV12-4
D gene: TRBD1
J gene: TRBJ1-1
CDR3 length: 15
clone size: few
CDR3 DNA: TGTGCCAGCAGCCAGGGCGACAGGGCGAACACTGAAGCTTTCTTT
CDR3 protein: CASSQGDRANTEAFF

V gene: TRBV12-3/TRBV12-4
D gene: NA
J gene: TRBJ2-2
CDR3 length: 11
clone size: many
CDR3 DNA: TGTGCCAGCGTGTACACCGGGGAGCTGTTTTTT
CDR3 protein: CASVYTGELFF

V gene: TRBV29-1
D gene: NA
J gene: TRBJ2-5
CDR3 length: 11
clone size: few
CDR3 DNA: TGCAGCGTCCGAGGAGGAGAGACCCAGTACTTC
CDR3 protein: CSVRGGETQYF

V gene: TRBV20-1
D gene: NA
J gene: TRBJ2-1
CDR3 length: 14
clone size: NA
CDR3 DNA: TGCAGTGCTAAGCGAGGACAGATCTACAATGAGCAGTTCTTC
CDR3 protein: CSAKRGQIYNEQFF

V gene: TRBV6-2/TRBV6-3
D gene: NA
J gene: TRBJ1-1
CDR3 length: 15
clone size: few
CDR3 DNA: TGTGCCAGCAGTCTCACGAAGGGGCCGAACACTGAAGCTTTCTTT
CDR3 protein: CASSLTKGPNTEAFF

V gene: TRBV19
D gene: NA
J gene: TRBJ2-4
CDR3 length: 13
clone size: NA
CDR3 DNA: TGTGCCAGTAGGCTCCTCGGGCAAAACATTCAGTACTTC
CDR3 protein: CASRLLGQNIQYF

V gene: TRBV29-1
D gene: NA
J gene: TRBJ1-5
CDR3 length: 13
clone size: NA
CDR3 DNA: TGCAGCGTTCGACAGGATGGCATTCAGCCCCAGCATTTT
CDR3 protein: CSVRQDGIQPQHF

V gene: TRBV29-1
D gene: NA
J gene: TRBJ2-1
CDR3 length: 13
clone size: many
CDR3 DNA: TGCAGCGGGAGGGGAGGGGGGCACAATGAGCAGTTCTTC
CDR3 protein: CSGRGGGHNEQFF

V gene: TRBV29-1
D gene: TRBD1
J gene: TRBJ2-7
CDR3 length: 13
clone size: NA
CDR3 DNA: TGCAGCGTTGTCATCAGGGGGATGTACGAGCAGTACTTC
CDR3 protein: CSVVIRGMYEQYF

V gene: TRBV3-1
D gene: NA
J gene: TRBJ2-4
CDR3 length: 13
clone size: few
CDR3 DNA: TGTGCCAGCAGCCAAGAGAGTGGGAACATTCAGTACTTC
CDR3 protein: CASSQESGNIQYF

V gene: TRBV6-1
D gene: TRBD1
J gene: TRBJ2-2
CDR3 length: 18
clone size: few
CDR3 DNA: TGTGCCAGCAGTGAAGCGCTTGGCAGGGGGTATGTTACCGGGGAGCTGTTTTTT
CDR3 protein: CASSEALGRGYVTGELFF

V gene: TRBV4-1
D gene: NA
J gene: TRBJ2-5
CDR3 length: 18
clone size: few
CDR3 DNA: TGCGCCAGCAGCCAAGATGGCGGAGGGGGGAGGGCTTGGGGGACCCAGTACTTC
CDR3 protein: CASSQDGGGGRAWGTQYF

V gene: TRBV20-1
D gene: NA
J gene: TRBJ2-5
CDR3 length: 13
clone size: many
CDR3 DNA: TGCAGTGCTAGGGTGTGGGAGTCTCAGACCCAGTACTTC
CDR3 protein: CSARVWESQTQYF

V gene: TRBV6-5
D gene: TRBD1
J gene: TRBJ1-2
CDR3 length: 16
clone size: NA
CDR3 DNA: TGTGCCAGCAGTTACACCTTTCAGGGGGCGTTTTATGGCTACACCTTC
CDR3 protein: CASSYTFQGAFYGYTF

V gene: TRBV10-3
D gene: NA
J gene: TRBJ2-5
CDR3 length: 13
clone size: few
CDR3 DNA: TGTGCCATCAGTGGTAGGGATGGGGAGACCCAGTACTTC
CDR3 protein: CAISGRDGETQYF

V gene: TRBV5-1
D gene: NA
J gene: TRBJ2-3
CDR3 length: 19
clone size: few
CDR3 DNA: TGCGCCAGCAGCTTGTTGCCGAGGGGACGGCTACCTAGCACAGATACGCAGTATTTT
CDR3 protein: CASSLLPRGRLPSTDTQYF

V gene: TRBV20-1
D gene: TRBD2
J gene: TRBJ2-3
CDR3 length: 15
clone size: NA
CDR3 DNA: TGCAGTGCTAGAGTGTCTAGCGGGAACACAGATACGCAGTATTTT
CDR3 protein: CSARVSSGNTDTQYF

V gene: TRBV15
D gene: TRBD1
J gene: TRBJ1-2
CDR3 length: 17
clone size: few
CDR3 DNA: TGTGCCACCAGCAGAGATGGGTCAGGGGGAAGGCACTATGGCTACACCTTC
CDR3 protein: CATSRDGSGGRHYGYTF

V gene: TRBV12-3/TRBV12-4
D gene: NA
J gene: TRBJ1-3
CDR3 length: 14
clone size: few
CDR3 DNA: TGTGCCAGCAGTTTTCCCGGCTCTGGAAACACCATATATTTT
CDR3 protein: CASSFPGSGNTIYF

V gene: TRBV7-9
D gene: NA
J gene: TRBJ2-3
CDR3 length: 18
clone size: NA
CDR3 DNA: TGTGCCAGCAGCTTAGTAAGACAGACAGCGGCTAGCACAGATACGCAGTATTTT
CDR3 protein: CASSLVRQTAASTDTQYF

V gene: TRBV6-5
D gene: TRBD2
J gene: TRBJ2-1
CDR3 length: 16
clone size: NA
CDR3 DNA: TGTGCCAGCAAACGATGGGGGAGGGATCACCCCAATGAGCAGTTCTTC
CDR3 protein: CASKRWGRDHPNEQFF